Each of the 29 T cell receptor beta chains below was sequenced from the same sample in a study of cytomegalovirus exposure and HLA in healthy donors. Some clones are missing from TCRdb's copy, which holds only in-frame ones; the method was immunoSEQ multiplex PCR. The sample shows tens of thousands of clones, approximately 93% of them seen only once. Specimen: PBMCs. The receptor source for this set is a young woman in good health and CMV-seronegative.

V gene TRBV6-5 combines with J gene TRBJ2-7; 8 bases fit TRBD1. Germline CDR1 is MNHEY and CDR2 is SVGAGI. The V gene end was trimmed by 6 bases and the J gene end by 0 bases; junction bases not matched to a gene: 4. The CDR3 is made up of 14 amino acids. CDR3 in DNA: TGTGCCAGCAGCTTCACAGGGGGCTCCTACGAGCAGTACTTC. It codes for CASSFTGGSYEQYF.

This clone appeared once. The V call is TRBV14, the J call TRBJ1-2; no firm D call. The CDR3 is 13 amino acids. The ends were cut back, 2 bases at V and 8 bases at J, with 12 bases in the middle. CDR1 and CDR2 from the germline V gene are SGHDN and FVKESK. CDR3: CASSQLTAGGYTF. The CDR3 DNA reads TGTGCCAGCAGCCAACTGACCGCGGGGGGCTACACCTTC.

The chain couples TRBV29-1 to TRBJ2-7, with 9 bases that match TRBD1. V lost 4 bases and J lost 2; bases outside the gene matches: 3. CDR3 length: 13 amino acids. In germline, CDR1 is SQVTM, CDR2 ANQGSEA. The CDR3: CSVVGTGPYEQYF. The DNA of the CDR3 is TGCAGCGTTGTTGGGACAGGGCCCTACGAGCAGTACTTC.

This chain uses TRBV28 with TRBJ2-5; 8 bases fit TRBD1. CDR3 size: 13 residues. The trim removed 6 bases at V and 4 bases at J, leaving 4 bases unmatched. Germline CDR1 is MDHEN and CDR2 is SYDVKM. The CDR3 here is CASRAGGLETQYF. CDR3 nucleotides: TGTGCCAGCAGAGCAGGGGGCCTAGAGACCCAGTACTTC.

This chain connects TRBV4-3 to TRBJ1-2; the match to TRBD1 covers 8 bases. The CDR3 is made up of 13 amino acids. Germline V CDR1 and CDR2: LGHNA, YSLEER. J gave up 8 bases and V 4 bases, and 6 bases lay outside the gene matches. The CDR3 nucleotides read TGCGCCAGCAGCCTTTGGACAGGGATGGGCTACACCTTC. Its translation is CASSLWTGMGYTF.

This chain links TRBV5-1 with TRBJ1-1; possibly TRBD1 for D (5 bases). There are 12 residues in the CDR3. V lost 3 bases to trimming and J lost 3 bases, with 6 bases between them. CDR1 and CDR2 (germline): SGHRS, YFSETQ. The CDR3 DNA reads TGCGCCAGCAGCTCGGGGGACACTGAAGCTTTCTTT. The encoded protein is CASSSGDTEAFF.

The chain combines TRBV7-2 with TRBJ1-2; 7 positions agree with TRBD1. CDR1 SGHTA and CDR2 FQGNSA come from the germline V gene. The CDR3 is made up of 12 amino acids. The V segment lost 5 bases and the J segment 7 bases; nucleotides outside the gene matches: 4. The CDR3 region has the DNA TGTGCCAGCAGCGTATACAGGGGTGGCTACACCTTC. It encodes CASSVYRGGYTF. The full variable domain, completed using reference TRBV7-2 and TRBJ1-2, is GAGVSQSPSNKVTEKGKDVELRCDPISGHTALYWYRQSLGQGLEFLIYFQGNSAPDKSGLPSDRFSAERTGGSVSTLTIQRTQQEDSAVYLCASSVYRGGYTFGSGTRLTVV.

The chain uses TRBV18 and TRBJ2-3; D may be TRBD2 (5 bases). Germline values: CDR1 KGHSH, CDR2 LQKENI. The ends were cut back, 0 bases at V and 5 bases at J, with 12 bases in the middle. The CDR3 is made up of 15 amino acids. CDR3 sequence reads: CASSPPTSRGDTQYF. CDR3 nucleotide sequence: TGTGCCAGCTCACCACCAACTTCACGGGGAGATACGCAGTATTTT.

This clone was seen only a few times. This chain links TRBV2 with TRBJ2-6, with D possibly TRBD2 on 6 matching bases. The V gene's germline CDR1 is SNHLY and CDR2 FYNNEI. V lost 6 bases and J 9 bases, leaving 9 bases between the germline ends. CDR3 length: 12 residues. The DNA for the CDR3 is TGTGCCAGCAGGGGGGGTGGCAACGTCCTGACTTTC. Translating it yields CASRGGGNVLTF.

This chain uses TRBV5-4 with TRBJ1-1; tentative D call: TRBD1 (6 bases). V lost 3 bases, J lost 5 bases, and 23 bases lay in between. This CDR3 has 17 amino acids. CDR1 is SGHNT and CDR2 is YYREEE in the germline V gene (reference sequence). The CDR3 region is CASSYPKRQAGWTEAFF. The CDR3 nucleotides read TGTGCCAGCAGCTACCCAAAGAGACAGGCTGGATGGACTGAAGCTTTCTTT.

CDR3: CATSRGAGLETQYF. CDR3 sequence (DNA): TGTGCCACCAGCAGAGGGGCGGGGTTAGAGACCCAGTACTTC. The V and J genes are TRBV15 and TRBJ2-5; a weak D match, TRBD2 (6 bases). Trimming took off 1 base at V and 4 bases at J, with 10 bases between the two ends. Looked up from germline, CDR1 is LNHNV and CDR2 is YYDKDF (reference sequence). The CDR3 is made up of 14 amino acids.

The CDR3 spells CASSERGAYEQYV. The CDR3 bases are TGTGCCAGCAGTGAAAGGGGCGCCTACGAGCAGTACGTC. The genes are TRBV6-1 and TRBJ2-7, with D possibly being TRBD1 (5 bases). Germline CDR1 reads MNHNS; CDR2 reads SASEGT. Trimming left V 2 bases short and J 2 bases short, with 7 bases between. The CDR3 is 13 residues long.

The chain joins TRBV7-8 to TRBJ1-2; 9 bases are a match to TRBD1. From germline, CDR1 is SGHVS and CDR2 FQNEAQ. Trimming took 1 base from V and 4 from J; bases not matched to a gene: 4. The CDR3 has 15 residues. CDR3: CASSLEGQGSYGYTF. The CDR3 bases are TGTGCCAGCAGCTTAGAGGGACAGGGCAGCTATGGCTACACCTTC.

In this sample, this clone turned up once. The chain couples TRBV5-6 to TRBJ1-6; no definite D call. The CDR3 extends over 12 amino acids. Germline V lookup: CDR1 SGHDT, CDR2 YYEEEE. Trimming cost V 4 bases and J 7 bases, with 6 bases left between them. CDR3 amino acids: CASSHPNSPLHF. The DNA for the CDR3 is TGTGCCAGCAGCCATCCAAATTCACCCCTCCACTTT. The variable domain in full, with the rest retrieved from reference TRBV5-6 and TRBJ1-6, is DAGVTQSPTHLIKTRGQQVTLRCSPKSGHDTVSWYQQALGQGPQFIFQYYEEEERQRGNFPDRFSGHQFPNYSSELNVNALLLGDSALYLCASSHPNSPLHFGNGTRLTVT.

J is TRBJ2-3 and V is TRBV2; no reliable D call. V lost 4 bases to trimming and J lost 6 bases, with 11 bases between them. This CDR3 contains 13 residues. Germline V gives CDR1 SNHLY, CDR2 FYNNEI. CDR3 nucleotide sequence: TGTGCCAGCAGTGGGGCCCGCCGCGATACGCAGTATTTT. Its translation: CASSGARRDTQYF.

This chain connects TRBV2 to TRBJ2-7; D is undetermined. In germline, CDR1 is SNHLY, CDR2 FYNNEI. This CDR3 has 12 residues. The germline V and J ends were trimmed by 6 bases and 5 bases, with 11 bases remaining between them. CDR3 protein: CASSVMRNEQYF. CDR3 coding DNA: TGTGCCAGCAGCGTGATGAGGAACGAGCAGTACTTC.

The chain's CDR3 is CASSWRGQWTEAFF. The DNA for the CDR3 is TGCGCCAGCAGTTGGAGGGGGCAATGGACTGAAGCTTTCTTT. V is TRBV5-1 and J is TRBJ1-1; 7 bases are a match to TRBD1. CDR1 SGHRS and CDR2 YFSETQ come from the germline V gene. V lost 5 bases to trimming and J lost 5 bases; unmatched junction nucleotides: 9. The CDR3 spans 14 residues.

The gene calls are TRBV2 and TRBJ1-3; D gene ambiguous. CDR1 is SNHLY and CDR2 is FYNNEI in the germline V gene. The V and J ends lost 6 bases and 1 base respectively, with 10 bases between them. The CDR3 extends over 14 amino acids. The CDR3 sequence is CASRPRVSGNTIYF. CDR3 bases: TGTGCCAGCAGGCCTCGGGTGTCTGGAAACACCATATATTTT.

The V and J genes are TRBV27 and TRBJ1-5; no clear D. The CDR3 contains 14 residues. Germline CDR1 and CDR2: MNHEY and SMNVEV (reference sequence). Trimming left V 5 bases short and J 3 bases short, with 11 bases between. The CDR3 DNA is TGTGCCAGCAGTGGCAGGAGGGTCAATCAGCCCCAGCATTTT. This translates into CASSGRRVNQPQHF.

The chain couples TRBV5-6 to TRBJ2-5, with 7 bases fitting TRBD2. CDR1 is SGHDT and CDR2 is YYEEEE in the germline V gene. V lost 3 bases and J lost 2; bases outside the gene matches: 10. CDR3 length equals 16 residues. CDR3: CASSSAASGSQETQYF. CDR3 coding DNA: TGTGCCAGCAGCTCAGCAGCTAGCGGTAGTCAAGAGACCCAGTACTTC.

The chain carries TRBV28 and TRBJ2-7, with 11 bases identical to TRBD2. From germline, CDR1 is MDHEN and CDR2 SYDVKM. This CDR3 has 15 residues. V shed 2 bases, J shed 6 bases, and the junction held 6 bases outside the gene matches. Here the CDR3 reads CASSLASGRPIEQYV. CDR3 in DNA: TGTGCCAGCAGTTTAGCTAGCGGGAGGCCGATCGAGCAGTACGTC.

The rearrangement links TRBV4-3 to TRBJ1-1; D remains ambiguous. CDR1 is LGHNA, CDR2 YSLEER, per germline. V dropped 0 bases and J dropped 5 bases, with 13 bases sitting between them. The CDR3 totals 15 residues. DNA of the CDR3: TGCGCCAGCAGCCAAGAGAGCGGGGTTTATACTGAAGCTTTCTTT. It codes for CASSQESGVYTEAFF.

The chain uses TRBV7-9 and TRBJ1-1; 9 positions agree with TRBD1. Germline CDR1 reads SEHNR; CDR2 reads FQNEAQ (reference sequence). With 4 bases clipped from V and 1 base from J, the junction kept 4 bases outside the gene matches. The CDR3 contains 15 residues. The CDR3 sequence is CASSYMGQGNTEAFF. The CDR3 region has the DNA TGTGCCAGCAGCTATATGGGACAGGGGAACACTGAAGCTTTCTTT.

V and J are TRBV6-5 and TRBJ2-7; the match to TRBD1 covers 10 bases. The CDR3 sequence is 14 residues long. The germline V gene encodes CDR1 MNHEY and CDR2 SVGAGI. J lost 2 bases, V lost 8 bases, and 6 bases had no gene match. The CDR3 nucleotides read TGTGCCAGCGAGTCCGGGACAGGGGCCTACGAGCAGTACGTC. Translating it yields CASESGTGAYEQYV.

CDR3 in DNA: TGTGCCAGCAGTGAAGGGACATACACAGATACGCAGTATTTT. It yields the protein CASSEGTYTDTQYF. The chain uses TRBV2 and TRBJ2-3; D perhaps matches TRBD1 (5 bases). The CDR3 extends over 14 amino acids. Per the germline V gene, CDR1 is SNHLY and CDR2 is FYNNEI. V lost 1 base to trimming and J lost 2 bases, with 7 bases between them.

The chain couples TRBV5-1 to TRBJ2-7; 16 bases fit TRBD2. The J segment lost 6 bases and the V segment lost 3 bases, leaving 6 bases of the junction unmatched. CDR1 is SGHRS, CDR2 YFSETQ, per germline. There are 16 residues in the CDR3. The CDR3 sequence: CASSSGTSGGASEQYF. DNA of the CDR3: TGCGCCAGCAGCTCTGGGACTAGCGGGGGGGCTTCCGAGCAGTACTTC.

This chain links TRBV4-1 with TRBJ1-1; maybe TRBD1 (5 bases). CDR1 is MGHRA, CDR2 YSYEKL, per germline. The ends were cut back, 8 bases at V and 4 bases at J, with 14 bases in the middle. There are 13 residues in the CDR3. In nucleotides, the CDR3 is TGCGCCAGCGGGCATACAGGCTCCACTGAAGCTTTCTTT. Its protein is CASGHTGSTEAFF.

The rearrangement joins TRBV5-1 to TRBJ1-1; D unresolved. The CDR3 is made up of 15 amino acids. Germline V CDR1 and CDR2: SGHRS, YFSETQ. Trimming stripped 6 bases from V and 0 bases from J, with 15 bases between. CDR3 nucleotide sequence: TGCGCCAGCACTGGCGGGTGGGGAATGAACACTGAAGCTTTCTTT. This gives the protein CASTGGWGMNTEAFF.

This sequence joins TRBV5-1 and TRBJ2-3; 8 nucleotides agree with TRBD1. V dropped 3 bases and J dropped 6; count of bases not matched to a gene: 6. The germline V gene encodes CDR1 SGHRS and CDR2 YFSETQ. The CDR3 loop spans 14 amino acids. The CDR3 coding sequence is TGCGCCAGCAGCTCCGGACAGGGTATGGATACGCAGTATTTT. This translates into CASSSGQGMDTQYF.